A selection of T cell receptor beta chains follows, all from one sample in a study of cytomegalovirus exposure and HLA in healthy donors. Measured with immunoSEQ multiplex PCR; TCRdb has only the in-frame clones, and not every one. Counted here are 150,000 or so clones, 80% to 85% occurring once; the ten biggest clones make up around 0.96%. Specimen: PBMCs. Receptor source: a man aged 25-40 years in good health and CMV-seronegative. Each CDR3 is given with its conserved first and last residue. D genes are given only for firm matches. A clone size is listed for some rows: how often the clone was seen (once, few, many), or a class if it is expanded.

TRBJ1-1 | TRBV5-4 | once | . | TGTGCCAGCAGCTTGGGTGTCGGTGAAGCTTTCTTT | CASSLGVGEAFF
TRBJ2-1 | TRBV5-6 | . | TRBD2 | TGTGCCAGCAGCTTTGCGGGGGGAGGTAGGGACTACAATGAGCAGTTCTTC | CASSFAGGGRDYNEQFF
TRBJ2-2 | TRBV19 | . | TRBD1 | TGTGCCAGCGACAGGGGCCAGAACACCGGGGAGCTGTTTTTT | CASDRGQNTGELFF
TRBJ1-4 | TRBV19 | . | . | TGTGCCAGTAGTATAGTGGTCCGGGGTGAAAAACTGTTTTTT | CASSIVVRGEKLFF
TRBJ2-1 | TRBV15 | . | . | TGTGCCACCAGCAGAGGGCGGAGTGCCAATGAGCAGTTCTTC | CATSRGRSANEQFF
TRBJ2-7 | TRBV6-5 | . | . | TGTGCCAGCAGTTACGGGGCGTCTCCCTACGAGCAGTACTTC | CASSYGASPYEQYF
TRBJ2-3 | TRBV4-3 | . | TRBD2 | TGCGCCAGCAGCCAAGAGAGGCTAGCGGGAGCCGTAGATACGCAGTATTTT | CASSQERLAGAVDTQYF
TRBJ1-6 | TRBV10-2 | . | TRBD1 | TGCGCCAGCAGTGATCTGGGACAGTATAATTCACCCCTCCACTTT | CASSDLGQYNSPLHF
TRBJ2-6 | TRBV9 | . | . | TGTGCCAGCAGCGTAGCCAGGGTCGGGGCCAACGTCCTGACTTTC | CASSVARVGANVLTF
TRBJ2-1 | TRBV7-6 | . | TRBD2 | TGTGCCAGCAGCTTAGGGTCTAGCGGGGGCGATGAGCAGTTCTTC | CASSLGSSGGDEQFF
TRBJ2-7 | TRBV30 | . | . | TGTGCCGGGCAGGGGGGTTCCTACGAGCAGTACTTC | CAGQGGSYEQYF
TRBJ2-3 | TRBV10-1 | once | . | TGCGCCAGTTCCGACGGACCGGGGATCTCATCTAACACAGATACGCAGTATTTT | CASSDGPGISSNTDTQYF
TRBJ2-2 | TRBV5-1 | . | TRBD2 | TGCGCCAGCAGCGTAGCGGGAGGGCCGTCGGGCGGCGGGGAGCTGTTTTTT | CASSVAGGPSGGGELFF
TRBJ2-7 | TRBV9 | . | TRBD1 | TGTGCCAGCAGCGCCCGGGACAGGGGAAACTCCTACGAGCAGTACTTC | CASSARDRGNSYEQYF
TRBJ2-1 | TRBV7-3 | . | TRBD2 | TGTGCCAGCAGCTTAACACTAGCGAATGAGCAGTTCTTC | CASSLTLANEQFF
TRBJ1-6 | TRBV5-4 | . | . | TGTGCCAGCAGCTTGTCGGCCCCCGGCGGTTCACCCCTCCACTTT | CASSLSAPGGSPLHF
TRBJ1-1 | TRBV4-2 | . | TRBD1 | TGTGCCAGCAGCCAAGAAAGGAGCAGGGGGCACACTGAAGCTTTCTTT | CASSQERSRGHTEAFF
TRBJ1-5 | TRBV30 | . | . | TGTGCCTGGAGTAAGCGACAGGGCAATCAGCCCCAGCATTTT | CAWSKRQGNQPQHF